This TCR beta chain was identified in a study of T and B cells in COVID-19 patients (dated by TCRdb to the early 2020s). Concerning the study at large: In this study, adaptive immunity was profiled in COVID-19 patients who either had active infection or had recovered, using TRB and IGH repertoire sequencing of peripheral blood. A recovered cohort included around 19 patients who provided approximately 20 samples, and most of these patients had mild to moderate COVID-19 treated on an outpatient basis. A median age of approximately 37 years was recorded in the recovered cohort versus roughly 67 years in the active-infection cohort. Critical illness requiring mechanical ventilation or ECMO was present in about 55% of the 20 patients in the active-infection cohort. In the active-infection cohort, about 90% of the roughly 20 patients had comorbidities linked to unfavorable COVID-19 outcome. Over 8 million TCR sequences were analysed in a TCR and BCR sequence repository that covered about 35 patients and approximately 69 time points. A couple of patients were included in both the recovered and active cohorts because samples were available from active disease and after recovery. Repertoire analyses used an age-matched reference group of approximately 40 healthy donors who were negative for COVID-19 antibodies as the comparison. As many as 9 follow-up blood samples were taken per patient, and some of the samples covered different disease stages within the same individual. Study-wide findings and limitations: The size of the cohort was considered insufficient for assessing HLA contributions to COVID-19 susceptibility or severity. Few blood samples were available from mildly ill patients while symptoms were present or from severe cases at early time points. A total of approximately 2,300 exclusive TCR clusters, including 30 to 40 low-pGen clusters, were found in the recovered cohort. The reported TCR clusters were said to need prospective validation before any clinical use. TRBV/TRBJ gene usage was reported as strongly skewed in patients with COVID-19. Specific T cell subsets (CD4+/Treg/CD8+) and sorted SARS-CoV-2-responsive or tetramer+ T cells had not yet been sequenced, and the corresponding sequencing experiments were ongoing. In active COVID-19, TRB repertoires were highly clonal, while at recovery, diversity and richness increased above the levels seen in healthy donors.

To note about this clonotype: Its antigen remains unidentified. Base qualities were left out, and no much larger clone turns up one base away.

The CDR3 runs 15 amino acids, cysteine and phenylalanine included. Left in the record is the CDR3 DNA by itself, 45 bases read in frame from the first base. CDR1 and CDR2, per the germline V gene (reference sequence), are DFQATT and SNEGSKA. V is pruned by 2 bases and J by 6 bases, leaving 3 bases of the junction without a gene match. TCRdb records Illumina MiSeq as the sequencer. Multiplex PCR with BIOMED2 TRB-A/B primer pools was used to amplify TRB rearrangements. Two consecutive PCRs added Illumina-compatible adapters and 7-nucleotide sample barcodes to the amplicons. Phusion HS II polymerase was used for all library PCRs. Amplicons were purified from gel with the NucleoSpin Gel and PCR Clean-up kit, quantified on Qubit, and pooled at 4 nM. Amplicon pool quality was checked on an Agilent 2100 Bioanalyzer before Illumina next-generation sequencing. The paper's data handling went like this. TRB rearrangements were annotated with MiXCR 3.0.8 using the default MiXCR reference library. Non-productive reads and sequences with fewer than 2 reads were excluded, and each unique CDR3 nucleotide sequence counted as one clone. Clonality, diversity, richness and V-J gene usage were calculated in R 3.5.1. TCR clustering by CDR3 similarity used GLIPH2, with generation probabilities calculated by OLGA. GLIPH2 clusters were kept only if they contained at least four unique TCR clonotypes found in at least three individuals. The public reads were run again by TCRdb, first through fastp at Q25 and then through MiXCR, and only productive beta chains were kept. Each entry is one CDR3 protein sequence, shown with its most common DNA and genes. TCRdb assigned the V and J calls; the authors' analysis was not used. Counted in this sample were over 10,000 distinct CDR3 sequences; roughly 23% of them appeared once. The ten largest clones add up to about 3.9% of the sample.

Genomic DNA extracted from blood, in amounts of about 220-500 ng, served as the starting material for amplifying TRB repertoires. The rearrangement combines TRBV20-1 with TRBJ2-1, with 14 bases in between that match TRBD2. This receptor was taken from a human donor who had recovered from COVID-19. Sample: blood. The sequenced DNA is TGCAGTGCTAGATGGGGGACTAGCGGGAGCAATGAGCAGTTCTTC. This translates into CSARWGTSGSNEQFF.